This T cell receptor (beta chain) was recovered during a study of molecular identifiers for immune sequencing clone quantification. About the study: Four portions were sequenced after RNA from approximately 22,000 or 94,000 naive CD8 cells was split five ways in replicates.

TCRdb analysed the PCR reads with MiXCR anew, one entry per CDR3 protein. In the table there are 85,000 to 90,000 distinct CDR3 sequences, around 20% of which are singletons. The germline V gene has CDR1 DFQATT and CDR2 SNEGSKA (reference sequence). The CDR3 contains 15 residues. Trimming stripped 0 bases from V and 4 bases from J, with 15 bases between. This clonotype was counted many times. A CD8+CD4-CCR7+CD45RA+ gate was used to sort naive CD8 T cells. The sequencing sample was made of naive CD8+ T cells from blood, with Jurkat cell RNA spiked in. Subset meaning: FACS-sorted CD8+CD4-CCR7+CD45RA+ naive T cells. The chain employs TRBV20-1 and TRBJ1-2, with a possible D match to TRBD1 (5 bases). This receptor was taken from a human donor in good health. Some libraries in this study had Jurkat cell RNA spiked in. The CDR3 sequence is CSARDFDQGGYGYTF. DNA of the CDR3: TGCAGTGCTAGAGATTTTGATCAGGGAGGCTATGGCTACACCTTC.